A single sample is the source of the 12 T cell receptor beta chains below, sequenced in a study of radiotherapy plus CTLA-4 blockade in lung cancer. This table comes from immunoSEQ multiplex PCR, and its TCRdb copy is limited to in-frame clones, with some not included. The data show nearly 95,000 clones, roughly four fifths seen once. Sample: peripheral blood, taken from a patient treated with radiotherapy plus ipilimumab. The receptors here all came from a human donor with non-small cell lung cancer that progressed on radiotherapy plus ipilimumab.

This chain's CDR3 is CAWKEGIGANEKLFF. The CDR3 nucleotides read TGTGCCTGGAAGGAGGGGATAGGGGCTAATGAAAAACTGTTTTTT. The chain employs TRBV30 and TRBJ1-4, with D tentatively TRBD1 (5 bases). Germline CDR1 reads GTSNPN; CDR2 reads SVGIG (reference sequence). The V end lost 4 bases, the J end lost 3 bases, and 15 bases lay between the germline ends. This CDR3 has 15 residues.

V gene TRBV5-1 combines with J gene TRBJ1-3, with 7 positions matching TRBD1. This CDR3 spans 15 amino acids. Germline V CDR1 and CDR2: SGHRS, YFSETQ. V gave up 2 bases and J gave up 2 bases; unmatched junction bases: 4. The CDR3 sequence: CASSLQGIAGNTIYF. The CDR3 DNA reads TGCGCCAGCAGCTTACAGGGGATTGCTGGAAACACCATATATTTT. Full variable domain (outside the CDR3, taken from reference TRBV5-1 and TRBJ1-3): KAGVTQTPRYLIKTRGQQVTLSCSPISGHRSVSWYQQTPGQGLQFLFEYFSETQRNKGNFPGRFSGRQFSNSRSEMNVSTLELGDSALYLCASSLQGIAGNTIYFGEGSWLTVV.

This clone has just a few counts. The chain links TRBV7-6 to TRBJ2-7, with D perhaps TRBD1 or TRBD2 (5 bases each). CDR1 is SGHVS and CDR2 is FNYEAQ in the germline V gene. The CDR3 is made up of 14 amino acids. V was trimmed by 5 bases and J by 2 bases, leaving 13 bases between them. CDR3 loop: CASSRPGTPYEQYF. CDR3 nucleotides: TGTGCCAGCAGCCGACCCGGGACGCCCTACGAGCAGTACTTC.

This clone was picked up a small number of times. The V call is TRBV6-6, the J call TRBJ2-5, with D uncertain. The germline V and J ends were trimmed by 3 bases and 5 bases, with 7 bases remaining between them. The V gene's germline CDR1 is MNHNY and CDR2 SVGAGI (reference sequence). This CDR3 comprises 12 residues. CDR3 coding DNA: TGTGCCAGCAGTTATACCCGGGAGACCCAGTACTTC. As protein: CASSYTRETQYF.

This chain connects TRBV6-5 to TRBJ2-7, with TRBD2 matching 8 bases. The CDR3 loop spans 14 amino acids. Germline loops: CDR1 MNHEY, CDR2 SVGAGI. J gave up 6 bases and V 5 bases, and 9 bases lay outside the gene matches. The DNA of the CDR3 is TGTGCCAGCAGTGCGCCGGGACTAGAGTCCGAGCAGTACTTC. The encoded protein is CASSAPGLESEQYF.

V usage is TRBV19 and J usage is TRBJ2-1; TRBD2 agrees at 10 bases. This CDR3 is 15 amino acids long. The ends lost 8 bases at V and 0 bases at J; junction bases unmatched: 4. Germline V gene sequence: CDR1 LNHDA, CDR2 SQIVND (reference sequence). CDR3: CASGRTSGSYNEQFF. The CDR3 DNA follows: TGTGCCAGTGGACGGACTAGCGGCTCCTACAATGAGCAGTTCTTC.

This sequence joins TRBV29-1 and TRBJ1-1; no clear D gene. Trimming left V 3 bases short and J 5 bases short, with 7 bases between. This CDR3 is built from 11 residues. Germline loops: CDR1 SQVTM, CDR2 ANQGSEA. For the CDR3, the DNA is TGCAGCGTTGAGGTGGGAACTGAAGCTTTCTTT. The encoded protein is CSVEVGTEAFF. Filled out from reference TRBV29-1 and TRBJ1-1, the complete variable domain reads SAVISQKPSRDICQRGTSLTIQCQVDSQVTMMFWYRQQPGQSLTLIATANQGSEATYESGFVIDKFPISRPNLTFSTLTVSNMSPEDSSIYLCSVEVGTEAFFGQGTRLTVV.

This clone was recorded once. J is TRBJ2-5 and V is TRBV29-1, with TRBD1 matching 7 bases. Germline loops: CDR1 SQVTM, CDR2 ANQGSEA. The CDR3 contains 13 residues. The CDR3 is CTSWGQLQETQYF. The CDR3 DNA reads TGCACCAGTTGGGGACAGCTCCAAGAGACCCAGTACTTC.

This clone was found a few times. Here the CDR3 reads CASTPAQVQDPNTEAFF. CDR3 bases: TGTGCCAGTACCCCCGCCCAAGTACAGGACCCGAACACTGAAGCTTTCTTT. The rearrangement links TRBV19 to TRBJ1-1; possible D gene TRBD1, 5 bases. Germline V lookup: CDR1 LNHDA, CDR2 SQIVND (reference sequence). V was cut by 7 bases and J by 1 base, with 22 bases left in between. CDR3 length: 17 residues.

This clone was recorded a few times. This chain joins TRBV6-5 and TRBJ1-1; perhaps TRBD1 as D (5 bases). The germline V and J ends were trimmed by 4 bases and 8 bases, with 8 bases remaining between them. Germline assignment: CDR1 MNHEY and CDR2 SVGAGI. CDR3 length equals 11 residues. The CDR3 nucleotides are TGTGCCAGCAGTTGGGACGGGGAAGCTTTCTTT. It encodes CASSWDGEAFF.

This chain uses TRBV6-5 with TRBJ2-1; D not resolved. This CDR3 spans 14 amino acids. Germline V gene sequence: CDR1 MNHEY, CDR2 SVGAGI. Trimming shortened V by 2 bases and J by 3 bases, and 8 bases separated the two germline ends. The CDR3, as DNA: TGTGCCAGCAGTTACCAGAGCCTCTACAATGAGCAGTTCTTC. It codes for CASSYQSLYNEQFF.

The V call is TRBV27, the J call TRBJ1-4; no clear D. Trimming left V 3 bases short and J 9 bases short, with 11 bases between. Germline V gives CDR1 MNHEY, CDR2 SMNVEV (reference sequence). There are 13 residues in the CDR3. CDR3 residues: CASSLSWEKKLFF. The CDR3 DNA reads as TGTGCCAGCAGTTTGAGTTGGGAGAAAAAACTGTTTTTT.